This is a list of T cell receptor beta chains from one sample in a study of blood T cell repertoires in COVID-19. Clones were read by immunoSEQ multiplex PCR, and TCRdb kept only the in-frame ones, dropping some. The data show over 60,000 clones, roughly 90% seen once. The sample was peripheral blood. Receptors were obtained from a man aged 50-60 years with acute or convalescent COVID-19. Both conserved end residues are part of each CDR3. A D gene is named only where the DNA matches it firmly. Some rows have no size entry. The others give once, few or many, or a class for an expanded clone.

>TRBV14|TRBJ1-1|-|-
CASSQDRGRVHTEAFF
TGTGCCAGCAGCCAAGATAGGGGCAGGGTGCACACTGAAGCTTTCTTT
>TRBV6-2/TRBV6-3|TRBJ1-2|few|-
CASSHDRTYGYTF
TGTGCCAGCAGTCACGACAGAACCTATGGCTACACCTTC
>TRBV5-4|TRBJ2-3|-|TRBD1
CASSGGQGAIGTDTQYF
TGTGCCAGCAGCGGTGGACAGGGGGCGATAGGGACAGATACGCAGTATTTT
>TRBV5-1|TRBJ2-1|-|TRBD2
CASSLGTSGSRQFF
TGCGCCAGCAGCTTGGGAACTAGCGGGAGTAGGCAGTTCTTC
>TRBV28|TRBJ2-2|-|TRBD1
CASTLQGTGELFF
TGTGCCAGCACTCTACAGGGGACCGGGGAGCTGTTTTTT
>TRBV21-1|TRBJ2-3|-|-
CASSKATAGVFGDTQYF
TGTGCCAGCAGCAAAGCAACAGCGGGGGTCTTTGGGGATACGCAGTATTTT
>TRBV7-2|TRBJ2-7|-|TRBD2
CASSLALAGGYEQYF
TGTGCCAGCAGCTTAGCACTAGCGGGAGGGTACGAGCAGTACTTC
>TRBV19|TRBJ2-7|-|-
CASSRGISYEQYF
TGTGCCAGTAGTCGGGGGATCTCCTACGAGCAGTACTTC
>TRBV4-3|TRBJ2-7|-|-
CASSQASGPYEQYF
TGCGCCAGCAGCCAAGCCTCAGGGCCCTACGAGCAGTACTTC
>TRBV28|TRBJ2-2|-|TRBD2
CASGASGDKWELFF
TGTGCCAGCGGGGCTAGCGGGGACAAATGGGAGCTGTTTTTT
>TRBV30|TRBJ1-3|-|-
CAWSRQGGNTIYF
TGTGCCTGGAGTAGGCAGGGTGGAAACACCATATATTTT
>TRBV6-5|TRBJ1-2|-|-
CASSYGQGDYGYTF
TGTGCCAGCAGTTACGGCCAGGGCGACTATGGCTACACCTTC
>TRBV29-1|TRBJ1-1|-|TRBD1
CSVEGTGGEAFF
TGCAGCGTTGAAGGGACAGGGGGCGAGGCTTTCTTT
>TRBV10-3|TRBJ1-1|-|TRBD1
CALRQGGDTEAFF
TGTGCCCTTCGACAGGGCGGAGACACTGAAGCTTTCTTT
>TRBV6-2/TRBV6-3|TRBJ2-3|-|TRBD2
CASSYRLAGPNTDTQYF
TGTGCCAGCAGTTACCGGCTAGCGGGGCCTAACACAGATACGCAGTATTTT
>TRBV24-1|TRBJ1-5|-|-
CATSPGQGPTQPQHF
TGTGCCACCAGTCCGGGCCAGGGGCCCACTCAGCCCCAGCATTTT
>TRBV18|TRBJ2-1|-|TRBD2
CASSPTGLAGGSYNEQFF
TGTGCCAGCTCACCAACTGGACTAGCGGGAGGCTCCTACAATGAGCAGTTCTTC
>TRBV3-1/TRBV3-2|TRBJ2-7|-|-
CASSPSSFYEQYF
TGTGCCAGCAGCCCAAGCTCCTTCTACGAGCAGTACTTC
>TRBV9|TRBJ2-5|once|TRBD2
CASSSAGGQETQYF
TGTGCCAGCAGCTCCGCGGGGGGCCAAGAGACCCAGTACTTC
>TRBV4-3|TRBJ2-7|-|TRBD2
CASSQEIPGLAGEGTYEQYF
TGCGCCAGCAGCCAGGAGATACCGGGACTAGCGGGAGAAGGCACCTACGAGCAGTACTTC
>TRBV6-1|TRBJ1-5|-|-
CASSEAQTGQPQHF
TGTGCCAGCAGTGAAGCGCAGACAGGACAGCCCCAGCATTTT
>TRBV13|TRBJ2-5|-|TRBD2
CASSPRSGTQETQYF
TGTGCCAGCAGCCCCCGTAGCGGGACCCAAGAGACCCAGTACTTC
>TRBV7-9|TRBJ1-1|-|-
CASSLTGGDTEAFF
TGTGCCAGCAGCTTAACCGGGGGGGACACTGAAGCTTTCTTT
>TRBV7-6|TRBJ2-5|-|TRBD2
CASSKRTSGSETQYF
TGTGCCAGCAGCAAGCGGACTAGCGGATCGGAGACCCAGTACTTC
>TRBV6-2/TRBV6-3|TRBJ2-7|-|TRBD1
CASSSGTGLGQYF
TGTGCCAGCAGCTCCGGGACAGGGCTGGGGCAGTACTTC
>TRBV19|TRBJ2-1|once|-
CASRRGGSYNEQFF
TGTGCCAGTCGCCGGGGAGGCTCCTACAATGAGCAGTTCTTC
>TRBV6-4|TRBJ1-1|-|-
CASSVETGDEAFF
TGTGCCAGCAGTGTTGAGACAGGCGATGAAGCTTTCTTT
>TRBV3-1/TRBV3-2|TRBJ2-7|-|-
CASGGGQGAYEQYF
TGTGCCAGCGGCGGGGGGCAGGGGGCCTACGAGCAGTACTTC
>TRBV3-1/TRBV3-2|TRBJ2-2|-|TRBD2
CASSGLGSNTGELFF
TGTGCCAGCAGCGGACTAGGGTCGAACACCGGGGAGCTGTTTTTT
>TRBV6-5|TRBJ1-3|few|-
CASREGLSGNTIYF
TGTGCCAGCAGGGAGGGTCTGTCTGGAAACACCATATATTTT
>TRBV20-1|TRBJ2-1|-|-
CSARTINEQFF
TGCAGTGCTAGGACTATCAATGAGCAGTTCTTC
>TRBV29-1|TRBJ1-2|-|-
CSVDQGAVYGYTF
TGCAGCGTTGACCAAGGGGCAGTCTATGGCTACACCTTC
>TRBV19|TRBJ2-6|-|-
CASSPRTSSSGANVLTF
TGTGCCAGTAGTCCGCGGACATCGAGCTCTGGGGCCAACGTCCTGACTTTC
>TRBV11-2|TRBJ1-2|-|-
CASSLGRTAFVYGYTF
TGTGCCAGCAGCTTAGGGAGGACAGCCTTCGTTTATGGCTACACCTTC
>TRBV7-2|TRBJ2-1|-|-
CASSPVRNEQFF
TGTGCCAGCAGTCCCGTACGGAATGAGCAGTTCTTC
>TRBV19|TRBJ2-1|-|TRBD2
CASSTTSGRAKWNEQFF
TGTGCCAGTAGTACGACTAGCGGGAGGGCCAAATGGAATGAGCAGTTCTTC
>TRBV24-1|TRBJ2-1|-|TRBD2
CATSDMTSGSINNEQFF
TGTGCCACCAGTGATATGACTAGCGGGAGTATCAACAATGAGCAGTTCTTC
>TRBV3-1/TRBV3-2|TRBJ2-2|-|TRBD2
CASSRTSGTWELFF
TGTGCCAGCAGCCGGACTAGCGGGACGTGGGAGCTGTTTTTT
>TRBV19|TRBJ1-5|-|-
CASSIVRGGSSNQPQHF
TGTGCCAGTAGTATAGTAAGGGGGGGTTCCAGCAATCAGCCCCAGCATTTT